This T cell receptor (beta chain) derives from a study of T cell responses to AZD1222 COVID-19 vaccine. Assay used: immunoSEQ multiplex PCR; TCRdb lists only in-frame clones, some missing. The sample yields 95,000 to 150,000 clones, over 75% seen once. This CDR3 is 15 amino acids long. CDR1 is SEHNR and CDR2 is FQNEAQ in the germline V gene (reference sequence). The ends lost 5 bases at V and 9 bases at J; junction bases unmatched: 6. The material was peripheral blood, obtained 28 days after the second dose of the MenACWY control vaccine. The V gene is TRBV7-9, the J gene TRBJ2-1; 14 bases agree with TRBD2. The TCR was taken from an adult who received the MenACWY meningococcal vaccine as a control. CDR3 sequence reads: CASSTGLAGGGEQFF. The CDR3 nucleotides read TGTGCCAGCAGCACAGGACTAGCGGGAGGTGGTGAGCAGTTCTTC.